This TCR beta chain appears in the sequencing data of a study of cytomegalovirus exposure and HLA in healthy donors. Worth noting for this clone: Its target is not known.

With 60 Vbeta and 13 Jbeta primers, the PCR was carried out. Only in-frame clones appear in the TCRdb table, and some are missing; sequencing was by immunoSEQ multiplex PCR. The repertoire holds over 75,000 clones, with roughly 86% as singletons. Study conclusions and caveats: Roughly uniform depth of sequencing across donors was assumed in presence/absence analyses. For most subjects, TCR beta sequences were reported to predict HLA-A and HLA-B alleles with accuracy. The study listed under 200 cytomegalovirus-associated TCR beta chains.

There are 15 residues in the CDR3. CDR1 is SGHRS, CDR2 YFSETQ, per germline. Trimming took 4 bases from V and 0 from J, leaving 11 bases between them. This chain connects TRBV5-1 to TRBJ2-4, with D possibly matching TRBD2 (5 bases). The receptor comes from a man aged 25 to 40 in good health and CMV-seropositive. The sample comprised PBMCs. As DNA, the CDR3 is TGCGCCAGCAGCCCCGGACTTATAGCCAAAAACATTCAGTACTTC. This encodes CASSPGLIAKNIQYF.